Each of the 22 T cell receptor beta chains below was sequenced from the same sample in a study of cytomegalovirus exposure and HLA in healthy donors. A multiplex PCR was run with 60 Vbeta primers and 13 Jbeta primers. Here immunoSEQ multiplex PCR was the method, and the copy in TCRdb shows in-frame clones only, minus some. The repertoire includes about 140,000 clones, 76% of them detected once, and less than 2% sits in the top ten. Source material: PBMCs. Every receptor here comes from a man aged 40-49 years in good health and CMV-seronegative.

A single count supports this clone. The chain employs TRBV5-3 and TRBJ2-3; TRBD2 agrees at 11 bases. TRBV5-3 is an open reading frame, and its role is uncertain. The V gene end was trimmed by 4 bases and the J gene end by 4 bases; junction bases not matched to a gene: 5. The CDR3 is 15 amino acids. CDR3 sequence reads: CARSGLLAGADTQYF. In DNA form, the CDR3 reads TGTGCCAGAAGCGGCTTACTAGCGGGGGCAGATACGCAGTATTTT.

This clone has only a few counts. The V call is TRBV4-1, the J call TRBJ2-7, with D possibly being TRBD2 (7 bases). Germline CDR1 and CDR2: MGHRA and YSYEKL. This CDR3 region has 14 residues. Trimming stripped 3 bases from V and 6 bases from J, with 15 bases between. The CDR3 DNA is TGCGCCAGCAGCCAGCAATGGGGGGGGGCCGAGCAGTACTTC. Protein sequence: CASSQQWGGAEQYF.

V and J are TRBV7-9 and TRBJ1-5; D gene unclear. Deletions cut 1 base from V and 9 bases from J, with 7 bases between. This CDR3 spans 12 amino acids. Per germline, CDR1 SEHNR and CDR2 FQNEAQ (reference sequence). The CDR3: CASSLVSGPQHF. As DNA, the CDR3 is TGTGCCAGCAGCTTAGTTTCCGGGCCCCAGCATTTT.

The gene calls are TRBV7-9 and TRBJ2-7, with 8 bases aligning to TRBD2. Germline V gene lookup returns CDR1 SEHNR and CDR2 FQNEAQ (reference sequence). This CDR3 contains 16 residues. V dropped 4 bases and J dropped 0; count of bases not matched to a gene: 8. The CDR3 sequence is CASSSQSSGHSYEQYF. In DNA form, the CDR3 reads TGTGCCAGCAGCTCCCAGTCTAGCGGGCACTCCTACGAGCAGTACTTC.

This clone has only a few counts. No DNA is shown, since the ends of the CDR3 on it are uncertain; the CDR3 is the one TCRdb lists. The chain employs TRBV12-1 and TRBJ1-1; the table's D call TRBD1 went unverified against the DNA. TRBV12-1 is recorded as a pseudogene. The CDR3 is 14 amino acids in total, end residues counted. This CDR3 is CASSFGQGNTEAFF.

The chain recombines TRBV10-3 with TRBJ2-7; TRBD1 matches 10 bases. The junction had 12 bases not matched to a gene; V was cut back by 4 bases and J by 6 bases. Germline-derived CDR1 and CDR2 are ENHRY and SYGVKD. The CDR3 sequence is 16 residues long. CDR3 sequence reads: CAISVVPGQGVGEQYF. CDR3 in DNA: TGTGCCATCAGTGTAGTTCCCGGACAGGGGGTTGGCGAGCAGTACTTC.

CDR3 DNA sequence: TGTGCCACCTCCTTGGGGGGGAATCTGGGCGTCTTAGAGCAGTACTTC. Its protein is CATSLGGNLGVLEQYF. The chain combines TRBV27 with TRBJ2-7; 7 nucleotides line up with TRBD2. Germline assignment: CDR1 MNHEY and CDR2 SMNVEV (reference sequence). The CDR3 extends over 16 amino acids. The V gene end was trimmed by 10 bases and the J gene end by 7 bases; junction bases not matched to a gene: 22.

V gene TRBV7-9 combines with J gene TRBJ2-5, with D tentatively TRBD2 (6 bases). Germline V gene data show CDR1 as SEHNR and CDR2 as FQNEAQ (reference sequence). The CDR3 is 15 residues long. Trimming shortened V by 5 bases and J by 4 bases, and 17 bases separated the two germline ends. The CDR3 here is CASSPPGERRETQYF. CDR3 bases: TGTGCCAGCAGCCCCCCGGGGGAGAGGCGAGAGACCCAGTACTTC.

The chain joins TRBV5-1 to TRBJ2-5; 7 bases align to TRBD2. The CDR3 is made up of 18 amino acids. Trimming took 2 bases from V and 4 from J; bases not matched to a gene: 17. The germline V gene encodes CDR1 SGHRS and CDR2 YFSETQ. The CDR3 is CASSLTPVGGGPSETQYF. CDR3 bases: TGCGCCAGCAGCTTAACCCCCGTGGGGGGGGGACCATCAGAGACCCAGTACTTC.

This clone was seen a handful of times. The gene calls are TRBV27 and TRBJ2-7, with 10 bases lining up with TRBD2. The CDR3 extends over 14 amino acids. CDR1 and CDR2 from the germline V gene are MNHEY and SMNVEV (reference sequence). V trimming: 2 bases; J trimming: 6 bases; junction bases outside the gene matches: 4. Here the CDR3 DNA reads TGTGCCAGCAGTTTAAGCGGGAGGGCAGGCGAGCAGTACTTC. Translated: CASSLSGRAGEQYF.

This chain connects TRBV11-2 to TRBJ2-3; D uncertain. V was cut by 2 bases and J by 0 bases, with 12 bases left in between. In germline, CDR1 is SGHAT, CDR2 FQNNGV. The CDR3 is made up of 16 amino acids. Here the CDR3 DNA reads TGTGCCAGCAGCTTATGGGCTACCACTAGCACAGATACGCAGTATTTT. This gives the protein CASSLWATTSTDTQYF.

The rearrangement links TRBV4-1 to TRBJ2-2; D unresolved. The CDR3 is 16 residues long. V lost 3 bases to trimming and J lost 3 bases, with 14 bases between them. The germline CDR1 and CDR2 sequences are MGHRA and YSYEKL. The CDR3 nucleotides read TGCGCCAGCAGCCATCCCAGTGGTAGCTACACCGGGGAGCTGTTTTTT. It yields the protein CASSHPSGSYTGELFF.

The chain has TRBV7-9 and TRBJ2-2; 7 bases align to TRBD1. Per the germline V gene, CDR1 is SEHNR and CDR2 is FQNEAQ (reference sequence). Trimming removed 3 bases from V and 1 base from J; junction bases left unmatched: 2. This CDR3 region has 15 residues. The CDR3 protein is CASSFGQVNTGELFF. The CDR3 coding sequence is TGTGCCAGCAGCTTTGGACAGGTGAACACCGGGGAGCTGTTTTTT.

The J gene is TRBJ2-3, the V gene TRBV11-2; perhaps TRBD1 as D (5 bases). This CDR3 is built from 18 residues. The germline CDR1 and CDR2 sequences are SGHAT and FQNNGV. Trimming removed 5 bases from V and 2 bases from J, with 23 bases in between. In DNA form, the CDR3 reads TGTGCCAGCAGCCCTCAAGGGGCCCTCCGTAGCCACACAGATACGCAGTATTTT. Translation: CASSPQGALRSHTDTQYF.

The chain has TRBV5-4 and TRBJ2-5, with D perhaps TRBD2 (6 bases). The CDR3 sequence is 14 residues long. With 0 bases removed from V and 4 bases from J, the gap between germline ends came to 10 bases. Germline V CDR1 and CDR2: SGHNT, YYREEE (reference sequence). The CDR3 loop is CASSLVAGLETQYF. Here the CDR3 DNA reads TGTGCCAGCAGCTTGGTCGCGGGACTAGAGACCCAGTACTTC.

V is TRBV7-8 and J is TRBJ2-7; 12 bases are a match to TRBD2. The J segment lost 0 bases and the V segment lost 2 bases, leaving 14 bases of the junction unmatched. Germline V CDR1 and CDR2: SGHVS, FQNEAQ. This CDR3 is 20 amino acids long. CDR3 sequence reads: CASSLKPTGTSGLFSYEQYF. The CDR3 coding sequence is TGTGCCAGCAGCTTAAAACCCACTGGGACTAGCGGGCTCTTCTCCTACGAGCAGTACTTC. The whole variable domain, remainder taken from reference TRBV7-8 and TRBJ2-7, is GAGVSQSPRYKVAKRGQDVALRCDPISGHVSLFWYQQALGQGPEFLTYFQNEAQLDKSGLPSDRFFAERPEGSVSTLKIQRTQQEDSAVYLCASSLKPTGTSGLFSYEQYFGPGTRLTVT.

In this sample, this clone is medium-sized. The CDR3 sequence is CASSLDRGEAFF. CDR3 coding DNA: TGTGCCAGCAGCTTAGACAGGGGAGAAGCTTTCTTT. This rearrangement joins TRBV11-2 to TRBJ1-1, with D perhaps TRBD1 (6 bases). The CDR3 sequence is 12 residues long. V lost 0 bases, J lost 8 bases, and 7 bases lay in between. CDR1 and CDR2 from the germline V gene are SGHAT and FQNNGV.

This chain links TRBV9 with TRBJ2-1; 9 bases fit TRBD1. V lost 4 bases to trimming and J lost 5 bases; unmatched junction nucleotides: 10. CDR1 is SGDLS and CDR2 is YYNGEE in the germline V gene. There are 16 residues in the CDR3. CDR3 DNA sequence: TGTGCCAGCAGCCCCACCCCGGGACAGGGAAACAATGAGCAGTTCTTC. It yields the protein CASSPTPGQGNNEQFF.

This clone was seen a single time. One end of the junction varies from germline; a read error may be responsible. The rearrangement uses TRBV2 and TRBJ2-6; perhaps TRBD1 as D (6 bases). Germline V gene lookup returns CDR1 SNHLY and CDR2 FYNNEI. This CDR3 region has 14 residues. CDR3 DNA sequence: TGTGCCAGCAGTGAAGCGCTGGGGGCCAACGGCCTGACTTTC. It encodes CASSEALGANGLTF.

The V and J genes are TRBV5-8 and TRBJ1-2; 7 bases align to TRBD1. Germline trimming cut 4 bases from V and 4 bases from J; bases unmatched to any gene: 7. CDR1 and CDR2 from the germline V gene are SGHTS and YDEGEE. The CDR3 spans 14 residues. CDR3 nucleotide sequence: TGTGCCAGCAGCCGTCGGGGACAGACCTATGGCTACACCTTC. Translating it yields CASSRRGQTYGYTF.

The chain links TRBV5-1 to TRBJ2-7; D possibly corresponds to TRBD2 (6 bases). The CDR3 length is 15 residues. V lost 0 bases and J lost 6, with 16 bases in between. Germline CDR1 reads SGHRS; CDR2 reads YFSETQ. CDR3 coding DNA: TGCGCCAGCAGCTTGGAGGGACTGGGCTCTGGCGAGCAGTACTTC. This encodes CASSLEGLGSGEQYF. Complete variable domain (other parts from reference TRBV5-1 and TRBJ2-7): KAGVTQTPRYLIKTRGQQVTLSCSPISGHRSVSWYQQTPGQGLQFLFEYFSETQRNKGNFPGRFSGRQFSNSRSEMNVSTLELGDSALYLCASSLEGLGSGEQYFGPGTRLTVT.

The CDR3 spells CASSQTSESSSYNEQFF. The CDR3 region has the DNA TGTGCCAGCAGCCAAACTAGCGAAAGTTCCTCCTACAATGAGCAGTTCTTC. V usage is TRBV11-3 and J usage is TRBJ2-1; 7 positions agree with TRBD2. Unmatched junction bases numbered 10, after V lost 5 bases and J lost 0 bases. Germline values: CDR1 SGHNT, CDR2 YENEEA. The CDR3 is 17 amino acids.